This T cell receptor beta chain was sequenced during a study of shared clonotypes between healthy human individuals. Turning to the study itself: CD4 naive and CD4 memory each took three plates per donor, while CD8 naive took two and CD8 memory one.

The study separated CD4+ cells into CD45RA+ naive and CD45RA-negative memory subsets. The authors' processing: ImmunoSEQ output lacked quality scores and full-length reads, limiting matched filtering. Profiling relied on immunoSEQ multiplex PCR, and the TCRdb table lists in-frame clones only, not all of them. Clone size and the V and J calls come from that table; the DNA yielded D and trimming. This table has 2 million to 2.5 million clones, roughly 93% appearing once. CDR3 length: 15 residues. CDR1 LNHDA and CDR2 SQIVND come from the germline V gene (reference sequence). V trimming: 5 bases; J trimming: 6 bases; junction bases outside the gene matches: 9. This clone has a handful of counts.

V gene TRBV19 combines with J gene TRBJ1-5, with TRBD1 matching over 8 bases. This receptor was obtained from a man aged 18-30 years in good health. Some clones in this sample may be carry-over from other donors' samples. The sample taken for sequencing was naive CD4+ T cells from PBMCs. This sample's subset: CD45RA+ positively selected. The CDR3 here is CASSGGAGGIQPQHF. The CDR3 region has the DNA TGTGCCAGTAGTGGAGGGGCAGGGGGCATTCAGCCCCAGCATTTT.